This passage covers 30 T cell receptor beta chains from one sample sequenced in a study of blood T cell repertoires in COVID-19. Measured with immunoSEQ multiplex PCR; TCRdb has only the in-frame clones, and not every one. The repertoire holds around 300,000 clones, with under 90% as singletons. Sequencing used peripheral blood. The receptors here all came from a woman aged 50 to 60 who had recovered from COVID-19.

This clone was counted a single time. This rearrangement joins TRBV9 to TRBJ2-3; 7 bases agree with TRBD2. Losses at the gene ends were 4 bases for V and 9 bases for J; bases not matched to a gene: 5. Germline V gene data show CDR1 as SGDLS and CDR2 as YYNGEE. This CDR3 has 12 amino acids. CDR3 protein: CASSPPAGTQYF. The CDR3 region has the DNA TGTGCCAGCAGCCCCCCAGCGGGGACGCAGTATTTT.

This clone is a singleton in its sample. The chain uses TRBV5-5 and TRBJ2-1; D call uncertain. Trimming stripped 0 bases from V and 8 bases from J, with 15 bases between. The CDR3 is 15 residues long. Germline CDR1 reads SGHKS; CDR2 reads YYEKEE (reference sequence). The DNA for the CDR3 is TGTGCCAGCAGCTTGGTTATTCTCCTAGGTCATGAGCAGTTCTTC. Protein: CASSLVILLGHEQFF.

The gene calls are TRBV19 and TRBJ1-5; 8 bases align to TRBD1. V was pared by 5 bases and J by 7 bases, with 10 bases of the junction left unmatched. CDR3 size: 15 residues. CDR1 is LNHDA, CDR2 SQIVND, per germline (reference sequence). DNA of the CDR3: TGTGCCAGTAGTGATCGCAGGGGGCTGGGGCAGCCCCAGCATTTT. It translates to CASSDRRGLGQPQHF.

The chain has TRBV5-1 and TRBJ1-1, with 10 bases that match TRBD1. Trimming removed 4 bases from V and 5 bases from J; junction bases left unmatched: 5. Germline V gene sequence: CDR1 SGHRS, CDR2 YFSETQ. The CDR3 runs 14 residues. This CDR3 is CASSTGTGETEAFF. The CDR3 DNA reads TGCGCCAGCAGCACTGGGACAGGGGAAACTGAAGCTTTCTTT.

V and J are TRBV28 and TRBJ2-1; 9 bases match TRBD2. CDR3 length: 16 amino acids. Germline lookup yields CDR1 MDHEN and CDR2 SYDVKM. V lost 5 bases, J lost 4 bases, and 9 bases stayed unmatched. In DNA, the CDR3 is TGTGCCAGCAGTCCAGAAGCTAGCGGGATATACAATGAGCAGTTCTTC. As protein: CASSPEASGIYNEQFF.

V usage is TRBV7-8 and J usage is TRBJ1-2; D remains unclear. This CDR3 has 16 residues. CDR1 SGHVS and CDR2 FQNEAQ come from the germline V gene. Trimming pared 7 bases from V and 4 bases from J, leaving 22 bases between. The CDR3 here is CASTMNEGRPSYGYTF. The CDR3 nucleotides read TGTGCCAGCACCATGAACGAGGGCCGCCCCTCCTATGGCTACACCTTC.

This clone showed up just once. At the DNA level, this CDR3 is encoded by other sequences in the same sample as well. The rearrangement joins TRBV7-2 to TRBJ2-7; TRBD1 matches 8 bases. Trimming cost V 8 bases and J 7 bases; bases outside gene matches: 10. The CDR3 contains 13 residues. The germline V gene encodes CDR1 SGHTA and CDR2 FQGNSA. This CDR3 reads CASSRDRGSEQYF. The DNA of the CDR3 is TGTGCCAGCTCCCGTGACAGGGGATCGGAGCAGTACTTC.

The chain carries TRBV5-1 and TRBJ2-7; tentative D call: TRBD2 (6 bases). The germline V and J ends were trimmed by 4 bases and 2 bases, with 16 bases remaining between them. Germline V lookup: CDR1 SGHRS, CDR2 YFSETQ. This CDR3 region has 15 residues. The CDR3 nucleotides read TGCGCCAGCAGCCGGGGGTCGACCGACCCCTACGAGCAGTACTTC. This encodes CASSRGSTDPYEQYF.

The chain links TRBV18 to TRBJ1-3, with TRBD1 matching over 7 bases. The J segment lost 0 bases and the V segment lost 3 bases, leaving 11 bases of the junction unmatched. The germline V gene has CDR1 KGHSH and CDR2 LQKENI. There are 18 residues in the CDR3. CDR3 loop: CASSPYYPGQSSGNTIYF. The CDR3 DNA sequence: TGTGCCAGCTCACCTTACTATCCGGGACAGAGCTCTGGAAACACCATATATTTT.

V usage is TRBV9 and J usage is TRBJ2-2; tentative D call: TRBD2 (7 bases). Per germline, CDR1 SGDLS and CDR2 YYNGEE. This CDR3 spans 14 amino acids. V shed 3 bases and J shed 5 bases, with 11 bases lying between them. This chain's CDR3 is CASSEGGVTGELFF. The CDR3 DNA sequence: TGTGCCAGCAGCGAAGGGGGGGTTACCGGGGAGCTGTTTTTT.

The J gene is TRBJ2-5, the V gene TRBV5-4, with 15 bases lining up with TRBD2. This CDR3 region has 16 residues. Per germline, CDR1 SGHNT and CDR2 YYREEE (reference sequence). V shed 4 bases and J 5 bases; nucleotides not matched to a gene: 6. The CDR3 DNA follows: TGTGCCAGCAGCCGGACTAGCGGGGGGGTGGGGGAGACCCAGTACTTC. It specifies CASSRTSGGVGETQYF.

The rearrangement links TRBV4-2 to TRBJ1-6, with 7 nucleotides matching TRBD1. Germline CDR1 reads LGHNA; CDR2 reads YNFKEQ. This CDR3 is built from 16 residues. J gave up 8 bases and V 0 bases, and 7 bases lay outside the gene matches. The CDR3 DNA sequence: TGTGCCAGCAGCCAAGATCCCGGGACAGAGTATTCACCCCTCCACTTT. It specifies CASSQDPGTEYSPLHF.

The chain is built from TRBV20-1 and TRBJ1-1; D is ambiguous. The V gene lost 6 bases and the J gene lost 4 bases, with 6 bases spanning the gap. This CDR3 comprises 10 residues. From germline, CDR1 is DFQATT and CDR2 SNEGSKA (reference sequence). For the CDR3, the DNA is TGCAGTGCAGCCTTCACTGAAGCTTTCTTT. Protein product: CSAAFTEAFF.

This chain connects TRBV7-3 to TRBJ2-1; D is perhaps TRBD2 (7 bases). V shed 0 bases and J shed 6 bases, with 18 bases lying between them. CDR3 length: 17 residues. Germline assignment: CDR1 SGHTA and CDR2 FQGTGA. The CDR3 nucleotides read TGTGCCAGCAGCTTAACGTGGGGCGGGGGCCCTTCCAATGAGCAGTTCTTC. It encodes CASSLTWGGGPSNEQFF.

This clone was counted once. The J gene is TRBJ1-4, the V gene TRBV28; 11 bases fit TRBD1. Germline values: CDR1 MDHEN, CDR2 SYDVKM. V lost 8 bases and J lost 9; bases outside the gene matches: 14. CDR3 size: 16 residues. DNA for the CDR3: TGTGCCAGCGGAGGACAGGGGGCTCAACTAAATCAAAAACTGTTTTTT. Its protein is CASGGQGAQLNQKLFF.

The chain carries TRBV3-1 (or the pseudogene TRBV3-2) and TRBJ2-3, with D uncertain. Trimming took off 4 bases at V and 2 bases at J, with 7 bases between the two ends. The CDR3 spans 13 residues. CDR1 and CDR2 (germline): LGHDT, YNNKEL (reference sequence). CDR3 bases: TGTGCCAGCAGCCTTAGAATCACAGATACGCAGTATTTT. Residues: CASSLRITDTQYF.

Notes on this clone: The sample has other DNA sequences that encode this CDR3 too. The chain is built from TRBV9 and TRBJ2-3, with D perhaps TRBD2 (6 bases). Trimming stripped 0 bases from V and 1 base from J, with 9 bases between. This CDR3 is built from 15 residues. CDR1 and CDR2 (germline): SGDLS, YYNGEE. The CDR3 DNA reads as TGTGCCAGCAGCGTAGTGTCTAGCGGCACAGATACGCAGTATTTT. Its protein is CASSVVSSGTDTQYF.

This clone showed up just a few times. The chain has TRBV5-8 and TRBJ1-2; no clear D. Germline assignment: CDR1 SGHTS and CDR2 YDEGEE. Deletions cut 0 bases from V and 8 bases from J, with 20 bases between. The CDR3 is 16 residues long. For the CDR3, the DNA is TGTGCCAGCAGCTTGGCCGTCGGGGTATCTCGTATCGGCTACACCTTC. It codes for CASSLAVGVSRIGYTF.

J is TRBJ2-7 and V is TRBV14; 8 bases are shared with TRBD2. The CDR3 has 19 residues. V gave up 3 bases and J gave up 4 bases; unmatched junction bases: 20. Germline V gives CDR1 SGHDN, CDR2 FVKESK. The CDR3 spells CASSHYWPGRAFRRYEQYF. CDR3 coding DNA: TGTGCCAGCAGCCATTATTGGCCCGGGAGGGCCTTTAGACGGTACGAGCAGTACTTC.

V gene TRBV7-7 combines with J gene TRBJ2-3; 13 bases align to TRBD2. The J segment lost 2 bases and the V segment lost 5 bases, leaving 4 bases of the junction unmatched. The CDR3 has 16 residues. The germline gives CDR1 SSHAT, CDR2 FNYEAQ (reference sequence). In DNA form, the CDR3 reads TGTGCCAGCAGCCCACTAGCGGGGGGGTCCACAGATACGCAGTATTTT. Translated, it gives CASSPLAGGSTDTQYF.

The chain joins TRBV7-3 to TRBJ1-5; no clear D. V lost 0 bases, J lost 6 bases, and 9 bases lay in between. This CDR3 contains 14 residues. Looked up from germline, CDR1 is SGHTA and CDR2 is FQGTGA. CDR3 in DNA: TGTGCCAGCAGCTTAACACCGGTTACTCAGCCCCAGCATTTT. Amino acids: CASSLTPVTQPQHF.

This clone has just one count. J is TRBJ2-7 and V is TRBV7-2, with 9 bases fitting TRBD2. This CDR3 spans 17 amino acids. Germline V gene sequence: CDR1 SGHTA, CDR2 FQGNSA. With V trimmed by 2 bases and J by 2 bases, 10 bases remained unmatched. The DNA of the CDR3 is TGTGCCAGCAGCTTACTACCATCGACTAGCGGAGCCTACGAGCAGTACTTC. It translates to CASSLLPSTSGAYEQYF.

This chain uses TRBV14 with TRBJ2-1; 8 bases match TRBD1. The CDR3 runs 16 residues. Germline CDR1 reads SGHDN; CDR2 reads FVKESK. V dropped 1 base and J dropped 4; count of bases not matched to a gene: 6. CDR3 sequence: CASSQVGDRSYNEQFF. For the CDR3, the DNA is TGTGCCAGCAGCCAAGTGGGGGACAGGAGTTACAATGAGCAGTTCTTC.

The genes are TRBV7-2 and TRBJ2-1, with a weak D call TRBD2 (5 bases). The CDR3 covers 15 residues. Germline V gene data show CDR1 as SGHTA and CDR2 as FQGNSA. V was cut by 5 bases and J by 0 bases, with 11 bases left in between. The CDR3 spells CASSLSENSYNEQFF. The CDR3 region has the DNA TGTGCCAGCAGCCTTAGCGAGAACTCCTACAATGAGCAGTTCTTC.

The chain employs TRBV9 and TRBJ2-3, with D uncertain. CDR1 is SGDLS, CDR2 YYNGEE, per germline. The CDR3 runs 15 residues. Trimming stripped 0 bases from V and 2 bases from J, with 10 bases between. The CDR3 nucleotides read TGTGCCAGCAGCGTAGTTTCCAGTCCCACAGATACGCAGTATTTT. This sequence encodes CASSVVSSPTDTQYF.

DNA of the CDR3: TGTGCCAGCAGCTCCTACCGGGAAGCTTTCTTT. Residues: CASSSYREAFF. The chain uses TRBV14 and TRBJ1-1; D is uncertain. Trimming left V 5 bases short and J 8 bases short, with 9 bases between. Germline V gene lookup returns CDR1 SGHDN and CDR2 FVKESK. CDR3 size: 11 residues.

Turning to this clone: Since the CDR3 does not end with the conserved phenylalanine or tryptophan, this likely comes from a read error. No DNA is shown, since the ends of the CDR3 on it are uncertain; the CDR3 is the one TCRdb lists. This chain uses TRBV3-1 (or the pseudogene TRBV3-2) with TRBJ2-7; TRBD2 is the table's D call and was not checked against the DNA. Germline V gene sequence: CDR1 LGHDT, CDR2 YNNKEL (reference sequence). The CDR3 adds up to 10 amino acids, both ends counted. The CDR3 here is CASSQTKAVL.

Comments on this clone: This specimen includes other DNA sequences encoding the same CDR3. The J gene is TRBJ2-7, the V gene TRBV28, with a possible D match to TRBD1 (6 bases). Germline values: CDR1 MDHEN, CDR2 SYDVKM. The CDR3 extends over 12 amino acids. The germline V and J ends were trimmed by 4 bases and 4 bases, with 8 bases remaining between them. Here the CDR3 DNA reads TGTGCCAGCAGTTCCGGACAGTACGAGCAGTACTTC. It specifies CASSSGQYEQYF.

A few counts support this clone. This chain uses TRBV6-2 or TRBV6-3 with TRBJ2-7; D possibly corresponds to TRBD2 (5 bases). The CDR3 spans 13 residues. The V gene lost 6 bases and the J gene lost 7 bases, with 16 bases spanning the gap. Germline V gene data show CDR1 as MNHEY and CDR2 as SVGEGT. CDR3 in DNA: TGTGCCAGCAGCCTAGCAAACCTTAGAGAGCAGTACTTC. Amino acid sequence: CASSLANLREQYF.

The chain couples TRBV5-8 to TRBJ1-2; 11 nucleotides align to TRBD1. With V trimmed by 4 bases and J by 8 bases, 7 bases remained unmatched. The CDR3 runs 14 residues. CDR1 is SGHTS, CDR2 YDEGEE, per germline. The CDR3 sequence is CASSRTGGAWGYTF. CDR3 nucleotides: TGTGCCAGCAGCCGGACAGGGGGCGCGTGGGGCTACACCTTC.